This T cell receptor beta chain is from a study of control samples from healthy donors and cancer patients. The V and J ends lost 0 bases and 2 bases, in that order; junction bases with no gene match: 6. Germline CDR1 reads MNHNY; CDR2 reads SVGAGI (reference sequence). CDR3 length: 16 amino acids. The protocol was immunoSEQ multiplex PCR, while the TCRdb copy is restricted to in-frame clones and leaves out a portion. The sample lists about 130,000 clones; just under 95% were seen once. The material sequenced was blood. This sequence was found in a man aged 25 to 40 in good health. V gene TRBV6-6 combines with J gene TRBJ2-7; 8 nucleotides align to TRBD2. CDR3 amino acids: CASSYSGGGGTYEQYF. CDR3 in DNA: TGTGCCAGCAGTTACTCCGGTGGCGGGGGGACCTACGAGCAGTACTTC.